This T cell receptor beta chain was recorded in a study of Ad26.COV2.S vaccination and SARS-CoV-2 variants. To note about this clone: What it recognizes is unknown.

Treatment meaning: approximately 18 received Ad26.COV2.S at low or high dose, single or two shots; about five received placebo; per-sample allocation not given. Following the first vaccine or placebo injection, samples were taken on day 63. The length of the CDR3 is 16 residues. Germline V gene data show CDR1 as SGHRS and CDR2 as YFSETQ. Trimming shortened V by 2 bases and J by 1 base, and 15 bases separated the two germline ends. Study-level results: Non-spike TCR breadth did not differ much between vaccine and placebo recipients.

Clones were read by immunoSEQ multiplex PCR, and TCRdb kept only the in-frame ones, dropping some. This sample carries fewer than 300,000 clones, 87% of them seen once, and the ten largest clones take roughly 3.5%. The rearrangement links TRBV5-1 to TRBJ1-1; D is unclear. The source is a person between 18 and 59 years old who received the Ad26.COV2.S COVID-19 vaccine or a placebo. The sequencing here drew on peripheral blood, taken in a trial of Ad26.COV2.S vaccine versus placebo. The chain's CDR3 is CASSFSASWGNTEAFF. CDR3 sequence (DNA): TGCGCCAGCAGCTTCTCGGCATCCTGGGGGAACACTGAAGCTTTCTTT. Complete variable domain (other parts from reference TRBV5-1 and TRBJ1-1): KAGVTQTPRYLIKTRGQQVTLSCSPISGHRSVSWYQQTPGQGLQFLFEYFSETQRNKGNFPGRFSGRQFSNSRSEMNVSTLELGDSALYLCASSFSASWGNTEAFFGQGTRLTVV.